This T cell receptor (beta chain) derives from a study of metastatic and nonmetastatic thyroid tumors. Study details: The authors compared repertoires across blood and tumor or nodule tissue from malignant and benign thyroid patients.

Thyroid surgery was performed in patients who had received no treatment beforehand. TCRdb re-called the PCR reads with MiXCR. Of tens of thousands of clones in the sample, approximately 20% were seen once. The CDR3 loop spans 16 amino acids. The V gene's germline CDR1 is SGHTA and CDR2 FQGTGA. Trimming took 5 bases from V and 3 from J; bases not matched to a gene: 8. This clone was observed a few times. Sample: blood. The sequence came from a male donor with papillary thyroid cancer or a benign thyroid nodule (not recorded which). Some clones in this sample may be carry-over from other donors' samples. This chain joins TRBV7-3 and TRBJ2-3; TRBD2 agrees at 10 bases. The CDR3 here is CASSPRTSGFTDTQYF. Written as DNA, the CDR3 is TGTGCCAGCAGCCCTCGGACTAGCGGTTTTACAGATACGCAGTATTTT. Full variable domain (missing parts from reference TRBV7-3 and TRBJ2-3): GAGVSQTPSNKVTEKGKYVELRCDPISGHTALYWYRQSLGQGPEFLIYFQGTGAADDSGLPNDRFFAVRPEGSVSTLKIQRTERGDSAVYLCASSPRTSGFTDTQYFGPGTRLTVL.